These 32 T cell receptor beta chains came from one sample sequenced in a study of blood T cell repertoires in COVID-19. Method: immunoSEQ multiplex PCR; TCRdb's copy keeps in-frame clones and lacks some. Of approximately 70,000 clones listed, 91% are singletons. The specimen sequenced was peripheral blood. The receptors here all came from a man aged 40-50 years with COVID-19, enrolled during active disease.

The chain employs TRBV27 and TRBJ2-3; TRBD2 matches 15 bases. The CDR3 extends over 15 amino acids. The germline V gene has CDR1 MNHEY and CDR2 SMNVEV (reference sequence). V shed 3 bases and J 9 bases; nucleotides not matched to a gene: 4. The CDR3 nucleotides read TGTGCCAGCAGTTTGGGACTAGCGGGGGGAGGGACGCAGTATTTT. Amino acids: CASSLGLAGGGTQYF.

The CDR3 sequence is CASSLGTEMNTEAFF. DNA for the CDR3: TGCGCCAGCAGCTTAGGGACAGAGATGAACACTGAAGCTTTCTTT. The V gene is TRBV5-1, the J gene TRBJ1-1, with 7 bases that match TRBD1. Germline loops: CDR1 SGHRS, CDR2 YFSETQ. Trimming cost V 2 bases and J 0 bases; bases outside gene matches: 4. This CDR3 is built from 15 residues.

The chain uses TRBV30 and TRBJ1-3; 11 nucleotides align to TRBD1. This CDR3 contains 15 residues. V dropped 3 bases and J dropped 3; count of bases not matched to a gene: 4. Per the germline V gene, CDR1 is GTSNPN and CDR2 is SVGIG (reference sequence). The CDR3 spells CAWSGQGAIGNTIYF. For the CDR3, the DNA is TGTGCCTGGAGCGGACAGGGGGCGATTGGAAACACCATATATTTT.

The chain carries TRBV20-1 and TRBJ1-2; the D gene is possibly TRBD1 (6 bases). Germline loops: CDR1 DFQATT, CDR2 SNEGSKA (reference sequence). The CDR3 has 11 amino acids. Between the trimmed V and J ends, which lost 2 bases and 7 bases, there was a span of 8 bases. The CDR3 nucleotides are TGCAGTGCTAGAAACAGGGCTGGCTACACCTTC. The encoded protein is CSARNRAGYTF.

This clone came up once. This chain links TRBV3-1 (or the pseudogene TRBV3-2) with TRBJ1-1, with a possible D match to TRBD1 (6 bases). The CDR3 is made up of 14 amino acids. Germline V CDR1 and CDR2: LGHDT, YNNKEL (reference sequence). Trimming shortened V by 4 bases and J by 7 bases, and 16 bases separated the two germline ends. CDR3 nucleotides: TGTGCCAGCAGCCCCTGGGACAACACTCATGAAGCTTTCTTT. Amino acids: CASSPWDNTHEAFF.

The chain has TRBV5-1 and TRBJ2-3; 7 bases are shared with TRBD1. The CDR3 sequence is 15 residues long. V shed 4 bases and J 2 bases; nucleotides not matched to a gene: 7. CDR1 SGHRS and CDR2 YFSETQ come from the germline V gene. The CDR3 nucleotides read TGCGCCAGCAGCGAACTGGGACAGCTCACAGATACGCAGTATTTT. Its translation: CASSELGQLTDTQYF.

With regard to this clone: This same CDR3 is encoded by further DNA sequences in the sample. The chain recombines TRBV18 with TRBJ2-7, with 11 bases aligning to TRBD1. With V trimmed by 3 bases and J by 2 bases, 3 bases remained unmatched. CDR1 and CDR2 (germline): KGHSH, LQKENI. This CDR3 has 15 residues. The CDR3 sequence: CASSPPGQGAYEQYF. The CDR3 region has the DNA TGTGCCAGCTCACCCCCGGGACAGGGGGCCTACGAGCAGTACTTC.

The chain is built from TRBV3-1 (or the pseudogene TRBV3-2) and TRBJ2-3, with 9 bases that match TRBD2. Germline lookup yields CDR1 LGHDT and CDR2 YNNKEL (reference sequence). The CDR3 contains 17 residues. Trimming at V came to 0 bases and at J to 1 base, leaving 5 bases not matched to a gene. This CDR3 is CASSQEGQRGGTDTQYF. As DNA, the CDR3 is TGTGCCAGCAGCCAAGAGGGACAGCGGGGGGGCACAGATACGCAGTATTTT.

The chain combines TRBV11-2 with TRBJ1-1, with a possible D match to TRBD1 (6 bases). V lost 5 bases and J lost 1, with 14 bases in between. The germline V gene has CDR1 SGHAT and CDR2 FQNNGV. The CDR3 contains 15 residues. The DNA of the CDR3 is TGTGCCAGCAGCCCGCAGGGGATTGCGAACACTGAAGCTTTCTTT. Protein sequence: CASSPQGIANTEAFF.

The genes are TRBV6-5 and TRBJ1-1, with D possibly matching TRBD1 (5 bases). Trimming removed 7 bases from V and 5 bases from J, with 17 bases in between. The CDR3 spans 14 residues. Germline V CDR1 and CDR2: MNHEY, SVGAGI. Written as DNA, the CDR3 is TGTGCCAGCACCAACATCGGGGGGAGGACTGAAGCTTTCTTT. Translated, it gives CASTNIGGRTEAFF.

Only one count was recorded for this clone. The J gene is TRBJ1-2, the V gene TRBV30; D remains ambiguous. Between the trimmed V and J ends, which lost 0 bases and 7 bases, there was a span of 9 bases. Germline lookup yields CDR1 GTSNPN and CDR2 SVGIG (reference sequence). The CDR3 is 12 residues long. CDR3 DNA: TGTGCCTGGAGTGTAAGAGGATCTGGCTACACCTTC. This translates into CAWSVRGSGYTF.

The chain carries TRBV6-4 and TRBJ1-4, with a tentative D call TRBD1 (6 bases). CDR3 length: 15 amino acids. Trimming removed 5 bases at V and 0 bases at J, with 10 bases between. CDR1 is MRHNA, CDR2 SNTAGT, per germline. CDR3 region: CASSRTGTTNEKLFF. The DNA of the CDR3 is TGTGCCAGCAGTCGCACAGGGACAACTAATGAAAAACTGTTTTTT.

The rearrangement links TRBV9 to TRBJ2-3, with TRBD2 matching over 7 bases. Germline assignment: CDR1 SGDLS and CDR2 YYNGEE. V gave up 4 bases and J gave up 3 bases; unmatched junction bases: 11. The CDR3 loop spans 16 amino acids. The CDR3 region has the DNA TGTGCCAGCAGCTTCTCCCCCGAGCGGGGTACAGATACGCAGTATTTT. Protein sequence: CASSFSPERGTDTQYF.

The chain is built from TRBV6-5 and TRBJ2-2; tentative D call: TRBD2 (5 bases). Germline CDR1 reads MNHEY; CDR2 reads SVGAGI. V lost 5 bases to trimming and J lost 3 bases, with 7 bases between them. The CDR3 sequence is 13 residues long. CDR3 sequence: CASSRGDTGELFF. Here the CDR3 DNA reads TGTGCCAGCAGTCGGGGAGACACCGGGGAGCTGTTTTTT.

This chain uses TRBV5-1 with TRBJ2-1, with TRBD1 identical over 7 bases. The J segment lost 5 bases and the V segment lost 0 bases, leaving 5 bases of the junction unmatched. This CDR3 has 15 residues. CDR1 and CDR2 (germline): SGHRS, YFSETQ. CDR3 bases: TGCGCCAGCAGCTTGGTTGAGGGGGCGGACAATGAGCAGTTCTTC. Amino acid sequence: CASSLVEGADNEQFF.

The chain is built from TRBV5-4 and TRBJ1-1; 7 positions match TRBD1. Germline V gene data show CDR1 as SGHNT and CDR2 as YYREEE (reference sequence). V shed 3 bases, J shed 2 bases, and the junction held 7 bases outside the gene matches. This CDR3 contains 15 residues. CDR3 nucleotide sequence: TGTGCCAGCAGCTGGTCGGGACAGATCAACACTGAAGCTTTCTTT. Amino acid sequence: CASSWSGQINTEAFF.

This clone has just a few counts. The chain uses TRBV5-1 and TRBJ2-6, with D possibly TRBD2 on 6 matching bases. The CDR3 extends over 14 amino acids. Germline CDR1 is SGHRS and CDR2 is YFSETQ. The V gene lost 8 bases and the J gene lost 4 bases, with 13 bases spanning the gap. The DNA for the CDR3 is TGCGCCAGTGCGGGGAGCGAAGGGGCCAACGTCCTGACTTTC. Amino acid sequence: CASAGSEGANVLTF. Together with reference TRBV5-1 and TRBJ2-6, the CDR3 gives the full variable domain: KAGVTQTPRYLIKTRGQQVTLSCSPISGHRSVSWYQQTPGQGLQFLFEYFSETQRNKGNFPGRFSGRQFSNSRSEMNVSTLELGDSALYLCASAGSEGANVLTFGAGSRLTVL.

The chain employs TRBV7-9 and TRBJ2-1, with 12 positions matching TRBD2. There are 18 residues in the CDR3. Trimming at V came to 5 bases and at J to 4 bases, leaving 12 bases not matched to a gene. CDR1 and CDR2 from the germline V gene are SEHNR and FQNEAQ (reference sequence). The CDR3 protein is CASSARLSGLAGYNEQFF. CDR3 sequence (DNA): TGTGCCAGCAGCGCAAGACTGAGTGGACTAGCGGGGTACAATGAGCAGTTCTTC. Full variable domain (missing parts from reference TRBV7-9 and TRBJ2-1): DTGVSQNPRHKITKRGQNVTFRCDPISEHNRLYWYRQTLGQGPEFLTYFQNEAQLEKSRLLSDRFSAERPKGSFSTLEIQRTEQGDSAMYLCASSARLSGLAGYNEQFFGPGTRLTVL.

V usage is TRBV7-9 and J usage is TRBJ2-4; 11 nucleotides match TRBD2. There are 19 residues in the CDR3. The J segment lost 1 base and the V segment lost 3 bases, leaving 11 bases of the junction unmatched. From germline, CDR1 is SEHNR and CDR2 FQNEAQ (reference sequence). The CDR3 region has the DNA TGTGCCAGCAGCTTGGGGCTAGCGGGGGGCCCCCTGGCCAAAAACATTCAGTACTTC. Its translation: CASSLGLAGGPLAKNIQYF.

The V call is TRBV6-6, the J call TRBJ2-2; 8 bases line up with TRBD1. The CDR3 loop spans 15 amino acids. Losses at the gene ends were 6 bases for V and 0 bases for J; bases not matched to a gene: 3. The germline CDR1 and CDR2 sequences are MNHNY and SVGAGI (reference sequence). Here the CDR3 reads CASSPQGANTGELFF. The CDR3 DNA reads TGTGCCAGCAGCCCACAGGGGGCGAACACCGGGGAGCTGTTTTTT.

This sequence joins TRBV12-3 or TRBV12-4 and TRBJ2-5, with TRBD1 matching over 10 bases. The CDR3 extends over 13 amino acids. The trim removed 5 bases at V and 8 bases at J, leaving 5 bases unmatched. The CDR3 region has the DNA TGTGCCAGCAGTGCCGGGACAGGGGACACCCAGTACTTC. This sequence encodes CASSAGTGDTQYF.

The gene calls are TRBV4-2 and TRBJ2-2; TRBD2 agrees at 11 bases. The CDR3 length is 19 residues. With V trimmed by 0 bases and J by 0 bases, 6 bases remained unmatched. Germline V gives CDR1 LGHNA, CDR2 YNFKEQ. CDR3 in amino acids: CASSQDWLAGGTNTGELFF. For the CDR3, the DNA is TGTGCCAGCAGCCAAGATTGGCTAGCGGGGGGCACGAACACCGGGGAGCTGTTTTTT.

V usage is TRBV2 and J usage is TRBJ1-5; 7 positions match TRBD1. Germline V gene lookup returns CDR1 SNHLY and CDR2 FYNNEI. The CDR3 has 13 residues. V trimming: 11 bases; J trimming: 7 bases; junction bases outside the gene matches: 11. The CDR3 nucleotides read TGTGCCGTTACGAACAGGGGACGGCAGCCCCAGCATTTT. It translates to CAVTNRGRQPQHF.

The chain has TRBV14 and TRBJ1-6; TRBD1 might be the D (5 bases). The CDR3 length is 18 residues. CDR1 is SGHDN and CDR2 is FVKESK in the germline V gene. V gave up 0 bases and J gave up 0 bases, with 12 bases separating them. In DNA, the CDR3 is TGTGCCAGCAGCCAAGAAGCAGGGAGGGGCTCCTATAATTCACCCCTCCACTTT. The encoded protein is CASSQEAGRGSYNSPLHF.

The CDR3 protein is CAISEFQGQGENEKLFF. The CDR3 DNA reads as TGTGCCATCAGTGAGTTCCAAGGACAGGGAGAAAATGAAAAACTGTTTTTT. The chain is built from TRBV10-3 and TRBJ1-4, with 8 bases lining up with TRBD1. The germline gives CDR1 ENHRY, CDR2 SYGVKD. CDR3 length equals 17 residues. V lost 1 base to trimming and J lost 5 bases; unmatched junction nucleotides: 9.

The CDR3 loop reads CASRLAGDLQETQYF. Written as DNA, the CDR3 is TGTGCCAGCAGGTTAGCGGGGGACCTCCAAGAGACCCAGTACTTC. V and J are TRBV6-5 and TRBJ2-5, with 9 positions matching TRBD2. The CDR3 has 15 residues. V lost 6 bases, J lost 1 base, and 6 bases stayed unmatched. Germline loops: CDR1 MNHEY, CDR2 SVGAGI.

The V gene is TRBV2, the J gene TRBJ2-5; possible D gene TRBD2, 6 bases. Germline V gene lookup returns CDR1 SNHLY and CDR2 FYNNEI. V lost 3 bases to trimming and J lost 1 base, with 12 bases between them. CDR3 length: 15 amino acids. CDR3 coding DNA: TGTGCCAGCAGTGAGATCGGGGGTCGCCAAGAGACCCAGTACTTC. It is translated as CASSEIGGRQETQYF.

Details on this clone: Additional DNA sequences in this sample encode the identical CDR3. The rearrangement uses TRBV19 and TRBJ1-1; 11 bases align to TRBD1. Germline-derived CDR1 and CDR2 are LNHDA and SQIVND (reference sequence). V was pared by 5 bases and J by 4 bases, with 6 bases of the junction left unmatched. The CDR3 sequence is 15 residues long. The CDR3 is CASSPGQGAVTEAFF. The CDR3 coding sequence is TGTGCCAGTAGTCCTGGACAGGGGGCTGTCACTGAAGCTTTCTTT.

This clone was observed a handful of times. The chain links TRBV2 to TRBJ1-1, with 9 bases matching TRBD1. V shed 4 bases and J 10 bases; nucleotides not matched to a gene: 10. The CDR3 is made up of 14 amino acids. Germline V lookup: CDR1 SNHLY, CDR2 FYNNEI. CDR3: CASSGRRDREGAFF. The CDR3 DNA reads as TGTGCCAGCAGTGGTAGACGGGACAGGGAGGGAGCTTTCTTT.

CDR3 loop: CASSLAPKHNEQFF. The CDR3 DNA is TGTGCCAGCAGCTTAGCGCCCAAGCACAATGAGCAGTTCTTC. The rearrangement links TRBV7-6 to TRBJ2-1, with D hard to call. Germline V gene sequence: CDR1 SGHVS, CDR2 FNYEAQ. The V gene lost 0 bases and the J gene lost 5 bases, with 8 bases spanning the gap. CDR3 length: 14 amino acids. Full variable domain (rest looked up from reference TRBV7-6 and TRBJ2-1): GAGVSQSPRYKVTKRGQDVALRCDPISGHVSLYWYRQALGQGPEFLTYFNYEAQQDKSGLPNDRFSAERPEGSISTLTIQRTEQRDSAMYRCASSLAPKHNEQFFGPGTRLTVL.

This chain links TRBV9 with TRBJ2-3, with 9 bases identical to TRBD1. The length of the CDR3 is 15 residues. The ends lost 4 bases at V and 1 base at J; junction bases unmatched: 4. From germline, CDR1 is SGDLS and CDR2 YYNGEE. The CDR3 loop is CASSTRTGGTDTQYF. CDR3 sequence (DNA): TGTGCCAGCAGCACGAGGACAGGGGGCACAGATACGCAGTATTTT.

The chain employs TRBV7-2 and TRBJ2-7; D gene uncertain. CDR1 and CDR2 (germline): SGHTA, FQGNSA. This CDR3 region has 13 residues. Trimming took off 2 bases at V and 3 bases at J, with 8 bases between the two ends. CDR3 nucleotide sequence: TGTGCCAGCAGCTTACTTCCAGACTACGAGCAGTACTTC. Its protein product is CASSLLPDYEQYF.